This T cell receptor (beta chain) was recovered during a study of blood T cell repertoires in COVID-19. In the study overall: Some COVID-19 samples were acute and others convalescent; all came from the United States, Italy and Spain. From T cells, B-cell-depleted T cells, or PBMCs came the material, which was cDNA or gDNA.

Original processing methods: The authors estimated nucleated cell counts from reference gene primer amplification. The table came from immunoSEQ multiplex PCR; TCRdb's copy has only in-frame clones and leaves some out. The D gene and trimming were derived from the DNA, and the V and J assignments and clone size from that table. The table shows about 300,000 clones, with 80% to 90% occurring only once. The TCR sequence derives from a man aged 18 to 35 who had recovered from COVID-19. Sample: peripheral blood.

This CDR3 reads CASSLGDRGGNSPLHF. CDR3 sequence (DNA): TGTGCCAGCAGCTTGGGGGACAGGGGGGGGAATTCACCCCTCCACTTT. The chain recombines TRBV5-4 with TRBJ1-6; 11 nucleotides match TRBD1. V gave up 0 bases and J gave up 7 bases; unmatched junction bases: 3. Per germline, CDR1 SGHNT and CDR2 YYREEE (reference sequence). This CDR3 has 16 amino acids.